This T cell receptor beta chain was captured by sequencing in a study of CD8 T cells in Susac syndrome. With 2 bases removed from V and 5 bases from J, the gap between germline ends came to 10 bases. Germline loops: CDR1 SGHNT, CDR2 YYREEE (reference sequence). This CDR3 region has 14 residues. RNA was extracted with the RNeasy kit, and a quantity of about 0.45 to 1 ug was reverse transcribed using random hexamers. Amplification of TCR beta CDR3 was carried out by immunoSEQ multiplex PCR, which covered 54 Vbeta and 13 Jbeta segments. Each CDR3 protein is one row after TCRdb ran MiXCR on the immunoSEQ multiplex PCR reads. This sample has roughly 100,000 distinct CDR3 sequences, with less than 95% found just once.

The sample was CD8+ T cells from PBMCs. The V and J genes are TRBV5-4 and TRBJ2-2, with D tentatively TRBD2 (5 bases). This sequence was found in a human donor with Susac syndrome. This chain's CDR3 is CASSFRTSTGELFF. In DNA form, the CDR3 reads TGTGCCAGCAGCTTTAGGACTTCGACCGGGGAGCTGTTTTTT. The full variable domain, with the rest looked up from reference TRBV5-4 and TRBJ2-2, is ETGVTQSPTHLIKTRGQQVTLRCSSQSGHNTVSWYQQALGQGPQFIFQYYREEENGRGNFPPRFSGLQFPNYSSELNVNALELDDSALYLCASSFRTSTGELFFGEGSRLTVL.